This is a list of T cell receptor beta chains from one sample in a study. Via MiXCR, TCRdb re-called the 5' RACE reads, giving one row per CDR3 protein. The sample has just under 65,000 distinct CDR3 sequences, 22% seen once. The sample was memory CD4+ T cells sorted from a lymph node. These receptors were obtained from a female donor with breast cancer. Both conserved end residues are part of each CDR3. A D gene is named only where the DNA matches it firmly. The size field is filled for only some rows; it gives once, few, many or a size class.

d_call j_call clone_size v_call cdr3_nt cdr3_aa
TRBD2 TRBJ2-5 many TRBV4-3 TGCGCCAGCAGCCAAGGGACTAGCGGACAAGAGACCCAGTACTTC CASSQGTSGQETQYF
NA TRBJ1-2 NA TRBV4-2 TGTGCTAGCAGCCAAGAGCGGACTAACTATGGCTACACCTTC CASSQERTNYGYTF
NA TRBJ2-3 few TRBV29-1 TGCAGCGTTGGGCGATCCGATACGCAGTATTTT CSVGRSDTQYF
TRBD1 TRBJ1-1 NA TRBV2 TGTGCCAGCAGTTACAGGGGTGAAGCTTTCTTT CASSYRGEAFF
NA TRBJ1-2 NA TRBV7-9 TGTGCCAGCAGCTTCGGAACAAGGGGCACCTATGGCTACACCTTC CASSFGTRGTYGYTF
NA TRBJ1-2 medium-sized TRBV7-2 TGTGCCAGCAGCCCTGACAGGCCCCTCGCTGGTCGCTATGGCTACACCTTC CASSPDRPLAGRYGYTF
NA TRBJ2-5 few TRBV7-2 TGTGCCAGCAGCTTAAGTTGGACTACGGGACGAGAGACCCAGTACTTC CASSLSWTTGRETQYF
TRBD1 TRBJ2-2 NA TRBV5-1 TGCGCCAGCAGCATTACCGGGACAGAGAACACCGGGGAGCTGTTTTTT CASSITGTENTGELFF
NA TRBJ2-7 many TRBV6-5 TGTGCCAGCAGTTACGCCGTAACCTACGAGCAGTACTTC CASSYAVTYEQYF
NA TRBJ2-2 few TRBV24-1 TGTGCCACCAGGGGACATTCATCCGGGGAGCTGTTTTTT CATRGHSSGELFF